This is a list of T cell receptor beta chains from one sample in a study of T-cell memory formation after mild COVID-19. Each CDR3 protein gets one entry after TCRdb re-called the 5' RACE reads with MiXCR. The sample shows under 700,000 distinct CDR3 sequences, roughly 20% of them seen only once. The sequencing sample was made of PBMCs or a T cell subset sorted from them (not recorded which). Source of these receptors: an adult woman who had mild COVID-19 (a few samples of this study predate the infection). Cell type and time point are not known. Each CDR3 is given with its conserved first and last residue. D genes are given only for firm matches. Expanded clones get a size class; other rows say once, few or many, or leave the size out.

clone size: few; CDR3 length: 14; J gene: TRBJ2-4; D gene: TRBD2; V gene: TRBV7-9; CDR3 DNA: TGTGCCAGCAGCCGGACTAGCTATGGAAACATTCAGTACTTC; CDR3 protein: CASSRTSYGNIQYF
clone size: few; CDR3 length: 16; J gene: TRBJ2-7; D gene: TRBD2; V gene: TRBV3-1; CDR3 DNA: TGTGCCAGCAGCCACCTGACGGGTAGCGGGAGCGGCGAGCAGTACTTC; CDR3 protein: CASSHLTGSGSGEQYF
clone size: few; CDR3 length: 12; J gene: TRBJ1-1; D gene: .; V gene: TRBV7-9; CDR3 DNA: TGTGCCAGCAGCTTTGAGGAGACTGAAGCTTTCTTT; CDR3 protein: CASSFEETEAFF
clone size: .; CDR3 length: 14; J gene: TRBJ1-2; D gene: .; V gene: TRBV5-1; CDR3 DNA: TGCGCCAGCAGCTTGCGTCAGAAGAACTATGGCTACACCTTC; CDR3 protein: CASSLRQKNYGYTF
clone size: few; CDR3 length: 15; J gene: TRBJ2-5; D gene: .; V gene: TRBV10-3; CDR3 DNA: TGTGCCATCAGTACAGGGATTAGCCACCAAGAGACCCAGTACTTC; CDR3 protein: CAISTGISHQETQYF
clone size: few; CDR3 length: 14; J gene: TRBJ2-1; D gene: .; V gene: TRBV12-3/TRBV12-4; CDR3 DNA: TGTGCCAGCAGGCCACCGGGATCCTACAATGAGCAGTTCTTC; CDR3 protein: CASRPPGSYNEQFF
clone size: few; CDR3 length: 13; J gene: TRBJ1-1; D gene: .; V gene: TRBV4-1; CDR3 DNA: TGCGCCAGCAGCCTCACAGGGCGGAGTGAAGCTTTCTTT; CDR3 protein: CASSLTGRSEAFF
clone size: .; CDR3 length: 13; J gene: TRBJ2-7; D gene: TRBD1; V gene: TRBV6-5; CDR3 DNA: TGTGCCAGCAGTTACGGACAGGTCTACGAGCAGTACTTC; CDR3 protein: CASSYGQVYEQYF
clone size: .; CDR3 length: 15; J gene: TRBJ1-1; D gene: .; V gene: TRBV5-8; CDR3 DNA: TGTGCCAGCAGTCCTCTGAGCCGAATGAACACTGAAGCTTTCTTT; CDR3 protein: CASSPLSRMNTEAFF
clone size: .; CDR3 length: 13; J gene: TRBJ1-2; D gene: TRBD1; V gene: TRBV7-9; CDR3 DNA: TGTGCCAGCAGCTTAGAGACAGGGACTGGCTACACCTTC; CDR3 protein: CASSLETGTGYTF
clone size: few; CDR3 length: 16; J gene: TRBJ1-2; D gene: .; V gene: TRBV6-1; CDR3 DNA: TGTGCCAGCAGTTTTTCGGGACAAGGGCCCTTTGGGGGCTACACCTTC; CDR3 protein: CASSFSGQGPFGGYTF
clone size: .; CDR3 length: 14; J gene: TRBJ1-4; D gene: .; V gene: TRBV12-3/TRBV12-4; CDR3 DNA: TGTGCCAGCAGTAGGTCTCAGGGAGAGGAAAAACTGTTTTTT; CDR3 protein: CASSRSQGEEKLFF
clone size: .; CDR3 length: 14; J gene: TRBJ2-3; D gene: TRBD1; V gene: TRBV7-2; CDR3 DNA: TGTGCCAGCAGCAGGGGGCAGCACACAGATACGCAGTATTTT; CDR3 protein: CASSRGQHTDTQYF
clone size: .; CDR3 length: 12; J gene: TRBJ2-7; D gene: TRBD2; V gene: TRBV20-1; CDR3 DNA: TGCAGTGTCTCTAGCGGGGGTTACGAGCAGTACTTC; CDR3 protein: CSVSSGGYEQYF
clone size: .; CDR3 length: 14; J gene: TRBJ2-7; D gene: .; V gene: TRBV6-2/TRBV6-3; CDR3 DNA: TGTGCCAGCATACCCCGGAGCAACTCCTACGAGCAGTACTTC; CDR3 protein: CASIPRSNSYEQYF
clone size: .; CDR3 length: 16; J gene: TRBJ2-7; D gene: TRBD2; V gene: TRBV5-6; CDR3 DNA: TGTGCCAGCAGCTTCCTTGGGCTAGCGGGGGGCTACGAGCAGTACTTC; CDR3 protein: CASSFLGLAGGYEQYF
clone size: few; CDR3 length: 16; J gene: TRBJ2-7; D gene: .; V gene: TRBV4-2; CDR3 DNA: TGTGCCAGCAGCCAAGGGTCCCGGCTGAGCTCCTACGAGCAGTACTTC; CDR3 protein: CASSQGSRLSSYEQYF
clone size: .; CDR3 length: 14; J gene: TRBJ1-4; D gene: .; V gene: TRBV25-1; CDR3 DNA: TGTGCCAGCAGTGGGCAGAGCTATAATGAAAAACTGTTTTTT; CDR3 protein: CASSGQSYNEKLFF
clone size: many; CDR3 length: 13; J gene: TRBJ1-1; D gene: .; V gene: TRBV6-2/TRBV6-3; CDR3 DNA: TGTGCCAGCAGTTACTTGCAGAACACTGAAGCTTTCTTT; CDR3 protein: CASSYLQNTEAFF
clone size: .; CDR3 length: 15; J gene: TRBJ2-1; D gene: TRBD2; V gene: TRBV7-6; CDR3 DNA: TGTGCCAGCAGCTTTCGGACTAGCGGATTCAATGAGCAGTTCTTC; CDR3 protein: CASSFRTSGFNEQFF
clone size: .; CDR3 length: 15; J gene: TRBJ2-3; D gene: TRBD1; V gene: TRBV18; CDR3 DNA: TGTGCCAGCTCACCACGACAGGGGGCGTTGGATACGCAGTATTTT; CDR3 protein: CASSPRQGALDTQYF
clone size: .; CDR3 length: 16; J gene: TRBJ2-2; D gene: .; V gene: TRBV7-9; CDR3 DNA: TGTGCCAGCAGCTTATCGGTCGGGACGGCCCCGAGGGAGCTGTTTTTT; CDR3 protein: CASSLSVGTAPRELFF
clone size: few; CDR3 length: 13; J gene: TRBJ2-2; D gene: .; V gene: TRBV6-2/TRBV6-3; CDR3 DNA: TGTGCCAGCAGTTACTCGATTTACAGGGAGCTGTTTTTT; CDR3 protein: CASSYSIYRELFF
clone size: few; CDR3 length: 16; J gene: TRBJ2-7; D gene: .; V gene: TRBV29-1; CDR3 DNA: TGCAGCGTTGAAGGAGTCGACGGGACAAGGGGGGACGAGCAGTACTTC; CDR3 protein: CSVEGVDGTRGDEQYF
clone size: few; CDR3 length: 16; J gene: TRBJ2-5; D gene: .; V gene: TRBV24-1; CDR3 DNA: TGTGCCACCAGTGACTCGGCCGGGACCGAACAAGAGACCCAGTACTTC; CDR3 protein: CATSDSAGTEQETQYF
clone size: .; CDR3 length: 17; J gene: TRBJ2-1; D gene: .; V gene: TRBV19; CDR3 DNA: TGTGCCAGTAGTACGGGCACGGGACGTCTAACCGGGAATGAGCAGTTCTTC; CDR3 protein: CASSTGTGRLTGNEQFF
clone size: .; CDR3 length: 14; J gene: TRBJ1-5; D gene: .; V gene: TRBV7-9; CDR3 DNA: TGTGCCAGCAGCGACGCAGGGGTTCATCAGCCCCAGCATTTT; CDR3 protein: CASSDAGVHQPQHF
clone size: .; CDR3 length: 13; J gene: TRBJ2-3; D gene: .; V gene: TRBV3-1; CDR3 DNA: TGTGCCAGCAGCCCTGAGCTCACAGATACGCAGTATTTT; CDR3 protein: CASSPELTDTQYF
clone size: few; CDR3 length: 14; J gene: TRBJ2-7; D gene: .; V gene: TRBV7-9; CDR3 DNA: TGTGCCAGCAGCCTTGTAACCGGGGTCTCCGAGCAGTACTTC; CDR3 protein: CASSLVTGVSEQYF
clone size: .; CDR3 length: 14; J gene: TRBJ2-3; D gene: .; V gene: TRBV28; CDR3 DNA: TGTGCCAGCAGTTCACCTAGCGATCCAGATACGCAGTATTTT; CDR3 protein: CASSSPSDPDTQYF
clone size: few; CDR3 length: 14; J gene: TRBJ1-6; D gene: .; V gene: TRBV7-8; CDR3 DNA: TGTGCCAGCAGCTTTCGGCCTCCGCAGTCACCCCTCCACTTT; CDR3 protein: CASSFRPPQSPLHF
clone size: many; CDR3 length: 11; J gene: TRBJ2-3; D gene: .; V gene: TRBV29-1; CDR3 DNA: TGCAGCGTTAACAGGGCAGATACGCAGTATTTT; CDR3 protein: CSVNRADTQYF
clone size: few; CDR3 length: 15; J gene: TRBJ2-2; D gene: TRBD1; V gene: TRBV19; CDR3 DNA: TGTGCCAGTAGTATAGATCCCACAGGGGCCGGGGAGCTGTTTTTT; CDR3 protein: CASSIDPTGAGELFF
clone size: .; CDR3 length: 14; J gene: TRBJ1-2; D gene: .; V gene: TRBV5-6; CDR3 DNA: TGTGCCAGCAGCTTGGGACAGGTCAACTATGGCTACACCTTC; CDR3 protein: CASSLGQVNYGYTF
clone size: few; CDR3 length: 22; J gene: TRBJ2-5; D gene: TRBD2; V gene: TRBV7-9; CDR3 DNA: TGTGCCAGCAGCTCGGGACTAGCGGGATGGCGAACATCCGCAAGCTCCCAAGAGACCCAGTACTTC; CDR3 protein: CASSSGLAGWRTSASSQETQYF
clone size: few; CDR3 length: 16; J gene: TRBJ2-1; D gene: .; V gene: TRBV13; CDR3 DNA: TGTGCCAGCAGCTTACCGGGGCCCAATCCCTACAATGAGCAGTTCTTC; CDR3 protein: CASSLPGPNPYNEQFF
clone size: .; CDR3 length: 14; J gene: TRBJ2-1; D gene: TRBD2; V gene: TRBV6-1; CDR3 DNA: TGTGCCAGCAGTGAAAGGACTAGCGGCAATGAGCAGTTCTTC; CDR3 protein: CASSERTSGNEQFF
clone size: .; CDR3 length: 13; J gene: TRBJ2-1; D gene: TRBD1; V gene: TRBV25-1; CDR3 DNA: TGTGCCAGCAGTGGTGGGACAGGGAATGAGCAGTTCTTC; CDR3 protein: CASSGGTGNEQFF
clone size: .; CDR3 length: 17; J gene: TRBJ2-3; D gene: .; V gene: TRBV14; CDR3 DNA: TGTGCCAGCAGCCCCGACCTGGGGGAAACATACGCGGATACGCAGTATTTT; CDR3 protein: CASSPDLGETYADTQYF
clone size: .; CDR3 length: 15; J gene: TRBJ2-7; D gene: .; V gene: TRBV20-1; CDR3 DNA: TGCAGTGCTAGAGATAGGAGGGTGAGCTCCTACGAGCAGTACTTC; CDR3 protein: CSARDRRVSSYEQYF
clone size: .; CDR3 length: 16; J gene: TRBJ2-2; D gene: .; V gene: TRBV4-3; CDR3 DNA: TGCGCCAGCAGCCAAGATGCTAGCGCGATCCCCGGGGAGCTGTTTTTT; CDR3 protein: CASSQDASAIPGELFF
clone size: .; CDR3 length: 11; J gene: TRBJ2-1; D gene: .; V gene: TRBV20-1; CDR3 DNA: TGCAGTGCGCCGGCTTCGGATGAGCAGTTCTTC; CDR3 protein: CSAPASDEQFF
clone size: once; CDR3 length: 18; J gene: TRBJ2-7; D gene: TRBD2; V gene: TRBV4-1; CDR3 DNA: TGCGCCAGCAGCCAAGACGCTAGCGGGAGGGGAGGACCCTACGAGCAGTACTTC; CDR3 protein: CASSQDASGRGGPYEQYF
clone size: .; CDR3 length: 17; J gene: TRBJ1-3; D gene: .; V gene: TRBV7-2; CDR3 DNA: TGTGCCAGCAGCTTAGCGTCCCCGGGCGAGTCTGGAAACACCATATATTTT; CDR3 protein: CASSLASPGESGNTIYF
clone size: few; CDR3 length: 15; J gene: TRBJ2-2; D gene: .; V gene: TRBV30; CDR3 DNA: TGTGCCTGGAGTGTAGGTCTGGGGAGCACCGGGGAGCTGTTTTTT; CDR3 protein: CAWSVGLGSTGELFF
clone size: .; CDR3 length: 15; J gene: TRBJ2-7; D gene: .; V gene: TRBV6-1; CDR3 DNA: TGTGCCAGCAGTGAAGCTGGGGGTAATACCTACGAGCAGTACTTC; CDR3 protein: CASSEAGGNTYEQYF